Following are 27 T cell receptor beta chains from one sample sequenced in a study of regulatory T cells in long-lasting Graves disease. To make TCR beta libraries, researchers used iRepertoire HTBI primers and Arm-PCR of CDR3 regions. One entry per CDR3 protein results from TCRdb running MiXCR on the multiplex PCR reads. The data show 400,000 to 500,000 distinct CDR3 sequences, around 20% seen once. The time point denotes: persistent/refractory GD, antithyroid drugs over 5 years with positive TRAb. The TCR library was made from RNA that had been extracted from PBMCs in TRIzol. Here the sequenced sample was peripheral blood mononuclear cells (PBMCs), taken when the disease was refractory, from a patient treated with antithyroid drugs. These receptors were collected from a female donor with Graves disease.

In its sample, this clonotype was seen once. This may be a read error, as it is one base from a much larger clone. V is TRBV6-1 and J is TRBJ1-2; D call uncertain. Germline lookup yields CDR1 MNHNS and CDR2 SASEGT. The CDR3 runs to 12 residues. CDR3 nucleotide sequence: TGTGCCAGCGGTGATCCTTTAGATGGCTACACCTTC. Translated: CASGDPLDGYTF.

This clonotype was counted at least ten times. The chain uses TRBV20-1 and TRBJ1-6, with TRBD1 as a possible D gene (5 bases). CDR1 and CDR2 (germline): DFQATT, SNEGSKA (reference sequence). CDR3 length: 14 residues. Trimming left V 3 bases short and J 11 bases short, with 17 bases between. CDR3 residues: CSARRAGGTAPLHF. CDR3 DNA: TGCAGTGCTAGGAGGGCCGGGGGAACTGCACCCCTCCACTTT.

This clonotype was seen many times. The chain links TRBV2 to TRBJ2-7; D assignment may be TRBD1 or TRBD2 (5 bases each). Germline CDR1 SNHLY, CDR2 FYNNEI. CDR3 length: 13 amino acids. V was clipped by 6 bases and J by 2 bases, with 11 bases between them. This chain's CDR3 is CASSRDQTYEQYF. Here the CDR3 DNA reads TGTGCCAGCAGCAGGGACCAAACCTACGAGCAGTACTTC.

V usage is TRBV5-4 and J usage is TRBJ2-7; no definite D call. The CDR3 covers 14 residues. Trimming removed 1 base at V and 6 bases at J, with 14 bases between. Germline V lookup: CDR1 SGHNT, CDR2 YYREEE (reference sequence). CDR3 in amino acids: CASSLSQRGPEQYF. CDR3 sequence (DNA): TGTGCCAGCAGCTTGTCCCAGCGAGGTCCCGAGCAGTACTTC.

This clonotype appeared many times. The chain is built from TRBV7-2 and TRBJ1-1; weak D call: TRBD1 (6 bases). The V gene lost 5 bases and the J gene lost 0 bases, with 28 bases spanning the gap. Germline V gene lookup returns CDR1 SGHTA and CDR2 FQGNSA. This CDR3 has 20 amino acids. This CDR3 reads CASSRTYTVQGLPMNTEAFF. CDR3 sequence (DNA): TGTGCCAGCAGCCGAACATATACAGTTCAGGGGCTACCCATGAACACTGAAGCTTTCTTT.

This clonotype was seen repeatedly, ten times or more. The rearrangement links TRBV20-1 to TRBJ2-7; D perhaps matches TRBD1 (5 bases). V gave up 0 bases and J gave up 4 bases, with 13 bases separating them. The length of the CDR3 is 14 residues. Per the germline V gene, CDR1 is DFQATT and CDR2 is SNEGSKA (reference sequence). The CDR3 here is CSARDGIQVYEQYF. The CDR3 DNA is TGCAGTGCTAGAGATGGGATACAGGTTTACGAGCAGTACTTC.

This clonotype was seen once. A much larger clone lies a single base off, so this may be a read error. The V gene is TRBV28, the J gene TRBJ2-5; 8 bases agree with TRBD2. V lost 7 bases and J lost 5; bases outside the gene matches: 9. There are 14 residues in the CDR3. Germline V gives CDR1 MDHEN, CDR2 SYDVKM. CDR3 protein: CASTPSGSLETQYF. DNA for the CDR3: TGTGCCAGCACCCCCAGCGGGAGTCTTGAGACCCAGTACTTC.

Many counts were recorded for this clonotype. The chain carries TRBV12-3 or TRBV12-4 and TRBJ1-2; D is unresolved. The CDR3 is made up of 15 amino acids. With 1 base removed from V and 6 bases from J, the gap between germline ends came to 15 bases. CDR3 nucleotide sequence: TGTGCCAGCAGTTTAGTTTTTGGGCAGAGTCATGGCTACACCTTC. Translation: CASSLVFGQSHGYTF.

The chain has TRBV6-5 and TRBJ2-2; perhaps D is TRBD1 or TRBD2 (6 bases each). This CDR3 contains 14 residues. Trimming took 0 bases from V and 6 from J, leaving 8 bases between them. From germline, CDR1 is MNHEY and CDR2 SVGAGI. The CDR3 DNA sequence: TGTGCCAGCAGTTACTCGGAGGGGGCCGGGGAGCTGTTTTTT. This sequence encodes CASSYSEGAGELFF.

This chain joins TRBV6-1 and TRBJ2-7; weak D call: TRBD2 (6 bases). Germline V gene data show CDR1 as MNHNS and CDR2 as SASEGT. Deletions cut 6 bases from V and 0 bases from J, with 15 bases between. The CDR3 is 15 amino acids. The CDR3: CASRITQTSSYEQYF. The CDR3 DNA follows: TGTGCCAGCAGAATTACACAGACTAGCTCCTACGAGCAGTACTTC.

This clonotype was detected many times. The J gene is TRBJ2-7, the V gene TRBV20-1, with TRBD2 identical over 7 bases. After removal of 3 bases from V and 2 bases from J, the junction contained 7 bases not matched to a gene. Germline assignment: CDR1 DFQATT and CDR2 SNEGSKA (reference sequence). CDR3 length: 14 residues. The CDR3 DNA sequence: TGCAGTGCTAGGGGTAGCGGGCAAACCTACGAGCAGTACTTC. Translation gives CSARGSGQTYEQYF.

At least ten counts were recorded for this clonotype. The chain employs TRBV29-1 and TRBJ1-1; D perhaps matches TRBD1 (5 bases). V gave up 4 bases and J gave up 3 bases, with 9 bases separating them. Germline loops: CDR1 SQVTM, CDR2 ANQGSEA. The length of the CDR3 is 12 residues. The CDR3 is CSVVRGDTEAFF. Here the CDR3 DNA reads TGCAGCGTTGTTCGAGGGGACACTGAAGCTTTCTTT.

The chain links TRBV7-3 to TRBJ2-1; the D is unclear. Germline V gene sequence: CDR1 SGHTA, CDR2 FQGTGA. The CDR3 extends over 16 amino acids. The V end was cut by 0 bases, the J end by 0 bases, with 9 bases between. This CDR3 reads CASSLTIRSSYNEQFF. In nucleotides, the CDR3 is TGTGCCAGCAGCTTAACAATCAGGAGCTCCTACAATGAGCAGTTCTTC.

This clonotype was observed a single time. This sequence joins TRBV12-3 or TRBV12-4 and TRBJ2-1, with 10 bases aligning to TRBD2. V shed 3 bases, J shed 5 bases, and the junction held 10 bases outside the gene matches. The CDR3 has 17 residues. The CDR3 region has the DNA TGTGCCAGCAGTTTTATGGCTAGCGGGAGAAAGGACAATGAGCAGTTCTTC. Protein: CASSFMASGRKDNEQFF.

In its sample, this clonotype was seen once. The V call is TRBV5-6, the J call TRBJ2-7; maybe TRBD2 (5 bases). Per the germline V gene, CDR1 is SGHDT and CDR2 is YYEEEE. Trimming shortened V by 4 bases and J by 6 bases, and 23 bases separated the two germline ends. CDR3 length: 16 residues. CDR3 nucleotide sequence: TGTGCCAGCAGCCTTCGGGCGGGCAATACTCCTCGCGAGCAGTACTTC. It specifies CASSLRAGNTPREQYF.

This clonotype has a handful of counts. The chain links TRBV20-1 to TRBJ2-5; D is unresolved. CDR3 length: 13 amino acids. Trimming pared 1 base from V and 4 bases from J, leaving 10 bases between. Germline values: CDR1 DFQATT, CDR2 SNEGSKA (reference sequence). CDR3 region: CSARGLRPETQYF. CDR3 sequence (DNA): TGCAGTGCTAGAGGACTTCGTCCAGAGACCCAGTACTTC.

CDR3 DNA: TGTGCCAGCAGCTCCCTCTCGGGAGGGGGGGCAGAAGATACGCAGTATTTT. Protein sequence: CASSSLSGGGAEDTQYF. V gene TRBV28 combines with J gene TRBJ2-3, with 8 bases that match TRBD2. Germline trimming cut 6 bases from V and 5 bases from J; bases unmatched to any gene: 16. The CDR3 sequence is 17 residues long. The germline V gene has CDR1 MDHEN and CDR2 SYDVKM.

V usage is TRBV11-2 and J usage is TRBJ2-7; 8 nucleotides align to TRBD1. Germline-derived CDR1 and CDR2 are SGHAT and FQNNGV. This CDR3 spans 14 amino acids. Unmatched junction bases numbered 9, after V lost 5 bases and J lost 6 bases. CDR3 DNA sequence: TGTGCCAGCAGCGAGACAGGGGTCAGATCCGAGCAGTACTTC. Its protein product is CASSETGVRSEQYF. Variable domain in full (rest from reference TRBV11-2 and TRBJ2-7): EAGVAQSPRYKIIEKRQSVAFWCNPISGHATLYWYQQILGQGPKLLIQFQNNGVVDDSQLPKDRFSAERLKGVDSTLKIQPAKLEDSAVYLCASSETGVRSEQYFGPGTRLTVT.

This clonotype was seen repeatedly, ten times or more. The chain combines TRBV6-5 with TRBJ2-6, with a possible D match to TRBD1 (6 bases). The V and J ends lost 2 bases and 0 bases respectively, with 11 bases between them. The CDR3 consists of 17 residues. The germline gives CDR1 MNHEY, CDR2 SVGAGI. CDR3 region: CASSYRDIDSGANVLTF. The CDR3 coding sequence is TGTGCCAGCAGTTACAGGGACATTGACTCTGGGGCCAACGTCCTGACTTTC.

This clonotype has a handful of counts. CDR3 DNA sequence: TGTGCCAGCAGCTTAGGTCACCTAAACACAGATACGCAGTATTTT. Its protein product is CASSLGHLNTDTQYF. This chain connects TRBV11-2 to TRBJ2-3; D gene uncertain. Trimming left V 1 base short and J 2 bases short, with 10 bases between. There are 15 residues in the CDR3. CDR1 and CDR2 (germline): SGHAT, FQNNGV.

The J gene is TRBJ2-1, the V gene TRBV20-1; the match to TRBD2 covers 8 bases. This CDR3 has 15 residues. The ends lost 3 bases at V and 3 bases at J; junction bases unmatched: 7. The germline V gene has CDR1 DFQATT and CDR2 SNEGSKA (reference sequence). The CDR3 loop is CSASQIAGIYNEQFF. In DNA form, the CDR3 reads TGCAGTGCTAGTCAAATAGCGGGAATCTACAATGAGCAGTTCTTC.

The sample holds a few counts of this clonotype. This sequence joins TRBV27 and TRBJ2-7; 7 bases are shared with TRBD1. V shed 5 bases, J shed 2 bases, and the junction held 6 bases outside the gene matches. The CDR3 is made up of 14 amino acids. Germline CDR1 MNHEY, CDR2 SMNVEV (reference sequence). The CDR3 sequence is CASSLDRVTYEQYF. The CDR3 DNA is TGTGCCAGCAGTCTCGACAGGGTTACCTACGAGCAGTACTTC.

This clonotype turned up a few times. The CDR3 coding sequence is TGTGCCAGCAGCTTGTTGACGGAGGAGCAGTTCTTC. It is translated as CASSLLTEEQFF. The J gene is TRBJ2-1, the V gene TRBV5-5; D is undetermined. V was cut by 1 base and J by 10 bases, with 9 bases left in between. CDR1 and CDR2 from the germline V gene are SGHKS and YYEKEE (reference sequence). The CDR3 extends over 12 amino acids. Combining the CDR3 with reference TRBV5-5 and TRBJ2-1 gives the whole variable domain DAGVTQSPTHLIKTRGQQVTLRCSPISGHKSVSWYQQVLGQGPQFIFQYYEKEERGRGNFPDRFSARQFPNYSSELNVNALLLGDSALYLCASSLLTEEQFFGPGTRLTVL.

This clonotype showed up many times. This chain joins TRBV12-3 or TRBV12-4 and TRBJ2-5; the D call may be TRBD1 or TRBD2 (5 bases each). There are 17 residues in the CDR3. The V gene lost 6 bases and the J gene lost 2 bases, with 22 bases spanning the gap. The CDR3 DNA sequence: TGTGCCAGCAGAAAACCCCAGGGTATGGCGGGTCAAGAGACCCAGTACTTC. Residues: CASRKPQGMAGQETQYF.

This clonotype was detected ten times or more. The chain recombines TRBV30 with TRBJ1-1, with D uncertain. Germline V gene lookup returns CDR1 GTSNPN and CDR2 SVGIG (reference sequence). CDR3 length equals 12 residues. V was shortened by 0 bases and J by 4 bases, with 6 bases between the two germline ends. In DNA, the CDR3 is TGTGCCTGGAGTGTCTTAGGCACTGAAGCTTTCTTT. This gives the protein CAWSVLGTEAFF. Looking up the rest from reference TRBV30 and TRBJ1-1 gives the full variable domain: SQTIHQWPATLVQPVGSPLSLECTVEGTSNPNLYWYRQAAGRGLQLLFYSVGIGQISSEVPQNLSASRPQDRQFILSSKKLLLSDSGFYLCAWSVLGTEAFFGQGTRLTVV.

This clonotype was recorded many times. This CDR3 reads CASSGRTGTGNTIYF. The CDR3 nucleotides are TGTGCCAGCAGTGGTCGGACAGGGACTGGAAACACCATATATTTT. The chain joins TRBV2 to TRBJ1-3; 8 positions agree with TRBD1. Unmatched junction bases numbered 4, after V lost 4 bases and J lost 2 bases. CDR1 SNHLY and CDR2 FYNNEI come from the germline V gene. The CDR3 is made up of 15 amino acids.

This clonotype was counted ten times or more. The gene calls are TRBV6-2 or TRBV6-3 and TRBJ1-2; D unclear. Looked up from germline, CDR1 is MNHEY and CDR2 is SVGEGT. V lost 2 bases and J lost 6, with 25 bases in between. The CDR3 extends over 18 amino acids. CDR3: CASSYNWRRVSRLNGYTF. Written as DNA, the CDR3 is TGTGCCAGCAGTTACAATTGGCGACGAGTGTCCCGACTTAATGGCTACACCTTC.